The 21 T cell receptor beta chains listed next were all sequenced from one sample in a study of T cell repertoires in cytomegalovirus infection. Their cognate antigens are unknown. TCRdb passed the reads through MiXCR, listing each CDR3 protein once. Among approximately 56,000 distinct CDR3 sequences listed, 20% were seen once. The sample consisted of CD8+ T cells from cultured PBMCs, taken from culture after CMV antigen stimulation. The receptors were gathered from a human donor in good health (CMV status not recorded). Some clones in this sample may be carry-over from other donors' samples.

V and J are TRBV7-9 and TRBJ2-4; D is perhaps TRBD1 (6 bases). This CDR3 spans 18 amino acids. V lost 4 bases and J lost 0, with 19 bases in between. Looked up from germline, CDR1 is SEHNR and CDR2 is FQNEAQ (reference sequence). As DNA, the CDR3 is TGTGCCAGCAGCTCCCCTCGGATACCAGGGGCAGCCAAAAACATTCAGTACTTC. The encoded protein is CASSSPRIPGAAKNIQYF.

In regard to this clonotype: This is likely a read error, given that the CDR3 carries no conserved phenylalanine or tryptophan at its end. This chain joins TRBV4-1 and TRBJ1-1; 7 bases fit TRBD1. Germline V gives CDR1 MGHRA, CDR2 YSYEKL. This CDR3 contains 17 residues. Trimming cost V 0 bases and J 0 bases; bases outside gene matches: 7. The CDR3 DNA reads TGCGCCAGCAGCCAAGATGGGCAGGGGGGAATGAACACTGAAGCTTTCCTT. Protein sequence: CASSQDGQGGMNTEAFL.

This clonotype showed up just a few times. The chain has TRBV9 and TRBJ1-1; D not certain. Germline V gene data show CDR1 as SGDLS and CDR2 as YYNGEE. Deletions cut 3 bases from V and 4 bases from J, with 16 bases between. The CDR3 covers 15 residues. This CDR3 reads CASSGRQSLSTEAFF. The CDR3 DNA sequence: TGTGCCAGCAGCGGCCGTCAGTCATTGAGCACTGAAGCTTTCTTT.

V gene TRBV7-9 combines with J gene TRBJ1-1; D gene unclear. V was trimmed by 4 bases and J by 12 bases, leaving 12 bases between them. CDR3 length: 11 amino acids. The V gene's germline CDR1 is SEHNR and CDR2 FQNEAQ (reference sequence). DNA for the CDR3: TGTGCCAGCAGCTCCGACCTTTCACCTTTCTTT. As protein: CASSSDLSPFF.

This rearrangement joins TRBV27 to TRBJ1-5; D is uncertain. Trimming removed 6 bases from V and 3 bases from J, with 18 bases in between. This CDR3 is built from 16 residues. CDR1 and CDR2 from the germline V gene are MNHEY and SMNVEV (reference sequence). The CDR3 DNA sequence: TGTGCCAGCAGCAGAGGGAACAGCCGGTCCAATCAGCCCCAGCATTTT. Its translation: CASSRGNSRSNQPQHF.

The V gene is TRBV7-9, the J gene TRBJ2-7, with D unclear. Germline V gene lookup returns CDR1 SEHNR and CDR2 FQNEAQ (reference sequence). Trimming pared 3 bases from V and 3 bases from J, leaving 6 bases between. The CDR3 consists of 12 residues. CDR3 nucleotides: TGTGCCAGCAGCTTGGACGTCTACGAGCAGTACTTC. It is translated as CASSLDVYEQYF.

The chain joins TRBV4-1 to TRBJ2-7; 9 positions agree with TRBD1. Per germline, CDR1 MGHRA and CDR2 YSYEKL. V dropped 3 bases and J dropped 2; count of bases not matched to a gene: 5. The CDR3 is 15 residues long. The CDR3 spells CASSQGQGGTYEQYF. CDR3 nucleotide sequence: TGCGCCAGCAGCCAGGGACAGGGAGGAACCTACGAGCAGTACTTC.

This clonotype was seen a handful of times. The chain employs TRBV6-5 and TRBJ2-1; 9 nucleotides line up with TRBD2. From germline, CDR1 is MNHEY and CDR2 SVGAGI. The CDR3 sequence is 19 residues long. The ends lost 5 bases at V and 9 bases at J; junction bases unmatched: 23. DNA of the CDR3: TGTGCCAGCAGTCCGGAGGTGGCTAGCGGGGTTATAGGGCTAGGTGAGCAGTTCTTC. This gives the protein CASSPEVASGVIGLGEQFF.

In this sample, this clonotype turned up a few times. The V call is TRBV7-2, the J call TRBJ2-3, with TRBD2 matching 11 bases. There are 16 residues in the CDR3. V lost 2 bases, J lost 5 bases, and 6 bases stayed unmatched. Germline CDR1 SGHTA, CDR2 FQGNSA. CDR3: CASSLLLAGEGDTQYF. DNA for the CDR3: TGTGCCAGCAGCTTACTACTAGCGGGGGAGGGAGATACGCAGTATTTT.

This clonotype came up once. The chain is built from TRBV20-1 and TRBJ2-1; 11 nucleotides align to TRBD2. In germline, CDR1 is DFQATT, CDR2 SNEGSKA (reference sequence). The CDR3 spans 14 residues. V lost 3 bases and J lost 4; bases outside the gene matches: 2. CDR3 residues: CSARGLADYNEQFF. DNA of the CDR3: TGCAGTGCTAGGGGACTAGCGGATTACAATGAGCAGTTCTTC.

This clonotype was recorded a few times. This chain connects TRBV6-1 to TRBJ1-5, with D unclear. The V and J ends lost 8 bases and 3 bases respectively, with 11 bases between them. Per the germline V gene, CDR1 is MNHNS and CDR2 is SASEGT. The CDR3 totals 13 residues. For the CDR3, the DNA is TGTGCCAGCCTTCGGGGAGTCAATCAGCCCCAGCATTTT. Encoded protein: CASLRGVNQPQHF.

The chain combines TRBV25-1 with TRBJ2-2; possibly TRBD1 or TRBD2 for D (6 bases each). The V end was cut by 4 bases, the J end by 1 base, with 13 bases between. The CDR3 totals 16 residues. The germline gives CDR1 MGHDK, CDR2 SYGVNS. CDR3 in amino acids: CASSGPGGRNTGELFF. The CDR3, as DNA: TGTGCCAGCAGTGGACCCGGGGGCCGGAACACCGGGGAGCTGTTTTTT.

This clonotype was seen a handful of times. This chain links TRBV9 with TRBJ2-3, with TRBD1 matching over 8 bases. The CDR3 loop spans 15 amino acids. CDR1 is SGDLS and CDR2 is YYNGEE in the germline V gene. V lost 2 bases and J lost 6; bases outside the gene matches: 8. The CDR3 region has the DNA TGTGCCAGCAGCGTTTATGCAGGGGGCAAGGATACGCAGTATTTT. Its translation: CASSVYAGGKDTQYF.

The chain uses TRBV19 and TRBJ2-1, with D perhaps TRBD2 (6 bases). Germline CDR1 and CDR2: LNHDA and SQIVND (reference sequence). This CDR3 contains 13 residues. Deletions cut 4 bases from V and 7 bases from J, with 11 bases between. CDR3 in DNA: TGTGCCAGTAGTACGGGGGAGTTGAATGAGCAGTTCTTC. Protein sequence: CASSTGELNEQFF.

This clonotype was seen more than once but under ten times. The rearrangement joins TRBV13 to TRBJ1-6; tentatively, D is TRBD1 (6 bases). Germline values: CDR1 PRHDT, CDR2 FYEKMQ (reference sequence). This CDR3 spans 12 amino acids. V lost 6 bases and J 10 bases, leaving 10 bases between the germline ends. The DNA for the CDR3 is TGTGCCAGCAGTAGGGGGGGATCACCCCTCCACTTT. Protein: CASSRGGSPLHF.

The rearrangement links TRBV7-2 to TRBJ1-1, with a possible D match to TRBD1 (5 bases). Germline CDR1 reads SGHTA; CDR2 reads FQGNSA. Deletions cut 5 bases from V and 1 base from J, with 11 bases between. The CDR3 spans 14 residues. CDR3 loop: CASSPQVKNTEAFF. CDR3 bases: TGTGCCAGCAGCCCACAGGTCAAGAACACTGAAGCTTTCTTT.

This clonotype was seen a few times. CDR3 sequence reads: CASSQGLAGELFF. The DNA for the CDR3 is TGTGCCAGCAGCCAAGGCTTGGCTGGGGAGCTGTTTTTT. The chain recombines TRBV4-2 with TRBJ2-2; no reliable D call. Germline V gene sequence: CDR1 LGHNA, CDR2 YNFKEQ. The CDR3 sequence is 13 residues long. The V end was cut by 1 base, the J end by 8 bases, with 8 bases between.

A few counts support this clonotype. This chain links TRBV4-1 with TRBJ1-5; D gene uncertain. Germline V gene sequence: CDR1 MGHRA, CDR2 YSYEKL. Trimming left V 0 bases short and J 5 bases short, with 8 bases between. This CDR3 comprises 14 residues. In nucleotides, the CDR3 is TGCGCCAGCAGCCAAGAAGGTGGATATCAGCCCCAGCATTTT. Amino acids: CASSQEGGYQPQHF.

There are many counts of this clonotype. The V call is TRBV19, the J call TRBJ2-1; D may be TRBD2 (5 bases). Germline assignment: CDR1 LNHDA and CDR2 SQIVND (reference sequence). With 3 bases removed from V and 6 bases from J, the gap between germline ends came to 12 bases. The CDR3 contains 14 residues. CDR3 loop: CASSMGSKGNEQFF. The CDR3 coding sequence is TGTGCCAGTAGTATGGGGAGTAAGGGCAATGAGCAGTTCTTC.

This clonotype was counted only a few times. The chain uses TRBV27 and TRBJ1-1, with 8 bases that match TRBD1. The CDR3 sequence is 15 residues long. Germline CDR1 and CDR2: MNHEY and SMNVEV (reference sequence). The J segment lost 4 bases and the V segment lost 0 bases, leaving 4 bases of the junction unmatched. CDR3 coding DNA: TGTGCCAGCAGTTTATCGACAGGGGCCGGCACTGAAGCTTTCTTT. The encoded protein is CASSLSTGAGTEAFF.

The V gene is TRBV7-2, the J gene TRBJ2-1; 9 positions match TRBD1. Per germline, CDR1 SGHTA and CDR2 FQGNSA. Trimming at V came to 4 bases and at J to 4 bases, leaving 20 bases not matched to a gene. The CDR3 has 20 residues. The CDR3 protein is CASSSRLETLPGQGYNEQFF. The CDR3 DNA sequence: TGTGCCAGCAGCTCACGGCTCGAGACACTACCGGGACAGGGTTACAATGAGCAGTTCTTC.